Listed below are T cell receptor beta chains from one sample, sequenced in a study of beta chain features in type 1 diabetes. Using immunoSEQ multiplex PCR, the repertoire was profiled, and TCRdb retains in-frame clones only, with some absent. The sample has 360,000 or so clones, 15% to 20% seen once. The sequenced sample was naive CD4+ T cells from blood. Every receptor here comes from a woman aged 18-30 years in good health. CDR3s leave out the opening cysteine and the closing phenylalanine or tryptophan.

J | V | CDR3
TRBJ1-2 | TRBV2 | ASSERGDGYT
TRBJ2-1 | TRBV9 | ASSVVGSSYNEQF
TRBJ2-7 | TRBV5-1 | ASSWTGFTEQY
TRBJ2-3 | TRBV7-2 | ASSLIPGLVGKGQY
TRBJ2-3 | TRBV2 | ASSDQKGDTQY
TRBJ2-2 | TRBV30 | AWSRTGELF
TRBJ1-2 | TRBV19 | ASTPGQAGYT
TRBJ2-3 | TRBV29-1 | SVAFFSTSTDTQY
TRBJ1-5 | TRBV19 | ATGGLSNQPQH
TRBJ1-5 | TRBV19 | ASNLEAYQPQH
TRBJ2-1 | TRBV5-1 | ASSSLYNEQF
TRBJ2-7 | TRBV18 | ASSPRPSQGAEQY
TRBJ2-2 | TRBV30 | AAGRPNTGELF
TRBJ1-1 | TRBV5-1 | ASSYAGTEAF
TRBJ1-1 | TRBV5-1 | ASSLRAGGEAF
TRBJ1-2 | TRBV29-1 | SVYGTGSPYT
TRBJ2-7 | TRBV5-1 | ASSPWDRVAYEQY
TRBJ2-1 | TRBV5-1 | ASSLGTSIYNEQF
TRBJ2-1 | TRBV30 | AWRTTGATYNEQF
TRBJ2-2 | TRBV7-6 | ASSWPAGISSRDTGELF
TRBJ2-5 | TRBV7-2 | ASSFLRETQY
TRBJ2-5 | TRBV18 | ASSPTSGGQETQY
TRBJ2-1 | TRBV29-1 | SVLVAGGYNEQF
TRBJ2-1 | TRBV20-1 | SASPDNEQF
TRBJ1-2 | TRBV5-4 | ASSLPGASYGYT
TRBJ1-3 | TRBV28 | ASSSPPDSDTIY
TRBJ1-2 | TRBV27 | ASSLGSGYGYT
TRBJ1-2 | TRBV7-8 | ASSSAGTGDHGYT
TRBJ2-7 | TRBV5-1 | ASSLAPGGPRDEQY
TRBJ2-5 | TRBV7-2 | ASSEDRGRETQY
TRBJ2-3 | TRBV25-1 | ASSGDRFTDTQY
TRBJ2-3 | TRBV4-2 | ASSQGIGGYRTDTQY
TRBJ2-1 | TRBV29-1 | SVDVPSGRADSREQF
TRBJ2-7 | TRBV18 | ASSPSSGSPYEQY